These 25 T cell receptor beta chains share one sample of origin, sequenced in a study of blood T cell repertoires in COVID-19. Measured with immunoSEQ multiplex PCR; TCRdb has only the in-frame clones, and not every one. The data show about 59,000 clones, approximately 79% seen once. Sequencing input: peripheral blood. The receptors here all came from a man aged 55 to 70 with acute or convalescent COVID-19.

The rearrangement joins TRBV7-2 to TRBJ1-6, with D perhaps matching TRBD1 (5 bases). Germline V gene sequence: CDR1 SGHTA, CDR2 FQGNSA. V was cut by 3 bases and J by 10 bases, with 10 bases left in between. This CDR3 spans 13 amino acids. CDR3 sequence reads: CASSFRRGSPLHF. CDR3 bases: TGTGCCAGCAGCTTCCGACGGGGGTCACCCCTCCACTTT.

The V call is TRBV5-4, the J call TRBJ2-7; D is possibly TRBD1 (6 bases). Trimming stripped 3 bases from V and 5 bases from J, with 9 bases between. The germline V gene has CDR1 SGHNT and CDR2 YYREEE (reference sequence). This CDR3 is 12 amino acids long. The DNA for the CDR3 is TGTGCCAGCAGCTCGAACAGGGACGAGCAGTACTTC. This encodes CASSSNRDEQYF.

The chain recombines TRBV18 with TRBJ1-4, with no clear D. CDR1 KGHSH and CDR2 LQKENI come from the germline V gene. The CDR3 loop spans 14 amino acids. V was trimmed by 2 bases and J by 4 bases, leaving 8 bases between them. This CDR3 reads CASSPSRSNEKLFF. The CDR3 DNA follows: TGTGCCAGCTCACCATCGAGGAGTAATGAAAAACTGTTTTTT.

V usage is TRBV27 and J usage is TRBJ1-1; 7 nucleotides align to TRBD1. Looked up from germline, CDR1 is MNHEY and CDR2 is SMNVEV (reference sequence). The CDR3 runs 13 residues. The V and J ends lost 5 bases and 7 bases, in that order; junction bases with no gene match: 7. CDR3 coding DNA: TGTGCCAGCAGTCCCCGACAGGGCGGTGAAGCTTTCTTT. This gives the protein CASSPRQGGEAFF.

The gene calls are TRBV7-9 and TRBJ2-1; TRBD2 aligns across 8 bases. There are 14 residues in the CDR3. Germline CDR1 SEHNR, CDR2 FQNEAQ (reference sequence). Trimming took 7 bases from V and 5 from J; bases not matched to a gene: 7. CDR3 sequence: CASTERENDNEQFF. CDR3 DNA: TGTGCCAGCACCGAGCGGGAGAACGACAATGAGCAGTTCTTC.

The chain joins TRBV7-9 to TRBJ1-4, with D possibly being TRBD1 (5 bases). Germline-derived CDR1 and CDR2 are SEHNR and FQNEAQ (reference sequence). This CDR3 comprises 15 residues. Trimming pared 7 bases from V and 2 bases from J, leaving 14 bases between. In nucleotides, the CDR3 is TGTGCCAGCACCCGGGGGGAGCGGACTAATGAAAAACTGTTTTTT. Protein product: CASTRGERTNEKLFF.

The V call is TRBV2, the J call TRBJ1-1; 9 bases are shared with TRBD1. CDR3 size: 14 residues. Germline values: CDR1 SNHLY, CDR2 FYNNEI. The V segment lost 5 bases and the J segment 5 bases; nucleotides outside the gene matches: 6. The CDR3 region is CASSSQGAGTEAFF. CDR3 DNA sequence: TGTGCCAGCAGTTCACAGGGGGCTGGAACTGAAGCTTTCTTT.

The CDR3 sequence is CASSSPLRKETQYF. CDR3 DNA sequence: TGCGCCAGCAGCTCTCCACTAAGGAAGGAGACCCAGTACTTC. The genes are TRBV5-1 and TRBJ2-5; D gene uncertain. Germline assignment: CDR1 SGHRS and CDR2 YFSETQ. The V gene lost 3 bases and the J gene lost 5 bases, with 14 bases spanning the gap. There are 14 residues in the CDR3.

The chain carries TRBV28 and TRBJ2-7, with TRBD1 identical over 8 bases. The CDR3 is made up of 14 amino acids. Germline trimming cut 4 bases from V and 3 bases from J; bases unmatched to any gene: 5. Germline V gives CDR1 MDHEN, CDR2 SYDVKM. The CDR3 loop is CASSSPGGNYEQYF. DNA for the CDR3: TGTGCCAGCAGTTCCCCAGGGGGCAACTACGAGCAGTACTTC.

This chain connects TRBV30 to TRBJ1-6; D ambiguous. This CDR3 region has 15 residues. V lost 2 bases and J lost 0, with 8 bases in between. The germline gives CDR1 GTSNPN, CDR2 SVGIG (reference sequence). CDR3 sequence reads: CAWSQTSSYNSPLHF. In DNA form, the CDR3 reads TGTGCCTGGAGTCAAACGAGCTCCTATAATTCACCCCTCCACTTT.

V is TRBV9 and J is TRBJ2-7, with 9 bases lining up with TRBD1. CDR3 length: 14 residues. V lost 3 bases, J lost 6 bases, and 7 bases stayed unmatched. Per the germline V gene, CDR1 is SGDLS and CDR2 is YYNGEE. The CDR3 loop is CASSGRQGEFEQYF. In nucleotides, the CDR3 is TGTGCCAGCAGCGGGCGACAGGGGGAGTTCGAGCAGTACTTC.

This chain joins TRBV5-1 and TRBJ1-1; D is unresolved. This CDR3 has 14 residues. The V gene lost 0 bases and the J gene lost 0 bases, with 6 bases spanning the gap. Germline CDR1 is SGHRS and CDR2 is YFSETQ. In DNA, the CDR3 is TGCGCCAGCAGCTTGGCACAATTGAACACTGAAGCTTTCTTT. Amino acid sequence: CASSLAQLNTEAFF.

In DNA form, the CDR3 reads TGTGCCAGCAGCGCCGGGGAGCCCAATTCACCCCTCCACTTT. This translates into CASSAGEPNSPLHF. The rearrangement links TRBV5-4 to TRBJ1-6; no firm D call. CDR3 length equals 14 residues. The V gene's germline CDR1 is SGHNT and CDR2 YYREEE (reference sequence). V lost 4 bases to trimming and J lost 7 bases, with 12 bases between them.

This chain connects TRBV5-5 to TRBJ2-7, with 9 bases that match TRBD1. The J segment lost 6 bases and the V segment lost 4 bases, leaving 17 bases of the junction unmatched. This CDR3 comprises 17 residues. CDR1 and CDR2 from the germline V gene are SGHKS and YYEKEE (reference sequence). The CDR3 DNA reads TGTGCCAGCAGCCGCCTCGGACAGGGGATCCCAAGGGTCGAGCAGTACTTC. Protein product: CASSRLGQGIPRVEQYF.

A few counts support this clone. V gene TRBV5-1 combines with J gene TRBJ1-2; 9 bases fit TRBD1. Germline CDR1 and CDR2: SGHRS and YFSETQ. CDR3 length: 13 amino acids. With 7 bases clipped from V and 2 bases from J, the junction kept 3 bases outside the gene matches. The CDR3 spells CASFGQGNYGYTF. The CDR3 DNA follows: TGCGCCAGCTTCGGACAGGGGAACTATGGCTACACCTTC.

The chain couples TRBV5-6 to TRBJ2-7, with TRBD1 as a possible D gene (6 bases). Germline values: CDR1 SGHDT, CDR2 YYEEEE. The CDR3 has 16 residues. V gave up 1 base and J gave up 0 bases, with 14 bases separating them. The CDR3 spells CASSLFSDRYSYEQYF. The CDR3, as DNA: TGTGCCAGCAGCTTGTTCAGTGACAGGTACTCCTACGAGCAGTACTTC. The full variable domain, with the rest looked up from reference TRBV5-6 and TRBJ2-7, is DAGVTQSPTHLIKTRGQQVTLRCSPKSGHDTVSWYQQALGQGPQFIFQYYEEEERQRGNFPDRFSGHQFPNYSSELNVNALLLGDSALYLCASSLFSDRYSYEQYFGPGTRLTVT.

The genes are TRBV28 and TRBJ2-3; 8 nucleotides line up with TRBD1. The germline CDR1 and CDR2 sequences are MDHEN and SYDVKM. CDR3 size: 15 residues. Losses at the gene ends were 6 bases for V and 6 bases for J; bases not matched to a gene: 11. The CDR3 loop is CASSPPQGAPDTQYF. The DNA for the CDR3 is TGTGCCAGCAGCCCCCCCCAGGGGGCGCCGGATACGCAGTATTTT.

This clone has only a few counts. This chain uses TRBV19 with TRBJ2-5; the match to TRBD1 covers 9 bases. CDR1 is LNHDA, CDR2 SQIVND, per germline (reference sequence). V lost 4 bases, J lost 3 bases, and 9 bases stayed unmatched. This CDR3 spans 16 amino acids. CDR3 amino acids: CASSSYGTGTEETQYF. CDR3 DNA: TGTGCCAGTAGTAGCTACGGGACAGGGACTGAAGAGACCCAGTACTTC. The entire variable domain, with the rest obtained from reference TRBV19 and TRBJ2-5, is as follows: DGGITQSPKYLFRKEGQNVTLSCEQNLNHDAMYWYRQDPGQGLRLIYYSQIVNDFQKGDIAEGYSVSREKKESFPLTVTSAQKNPTAFYLCASSSYGTGTEETQYFGPGTRLLVL.

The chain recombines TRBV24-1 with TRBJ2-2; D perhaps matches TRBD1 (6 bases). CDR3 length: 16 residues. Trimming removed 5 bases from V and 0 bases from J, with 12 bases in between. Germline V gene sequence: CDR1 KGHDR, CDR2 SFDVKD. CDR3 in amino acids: CATSGTGRSNTGELFF. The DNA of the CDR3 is TGTGCCACCAGTGGTACAGGGCGGTCGAACACCGGGGAGCTGTTTTTT.

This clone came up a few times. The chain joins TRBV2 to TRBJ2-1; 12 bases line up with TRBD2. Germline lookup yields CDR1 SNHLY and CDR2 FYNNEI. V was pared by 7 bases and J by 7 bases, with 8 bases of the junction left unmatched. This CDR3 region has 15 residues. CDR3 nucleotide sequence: TGTGCCAGCACTCTAGCGGGAGGGTCGAGGAATGAGCAGTTCTTC. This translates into CASTLAGGSRNEQFF.

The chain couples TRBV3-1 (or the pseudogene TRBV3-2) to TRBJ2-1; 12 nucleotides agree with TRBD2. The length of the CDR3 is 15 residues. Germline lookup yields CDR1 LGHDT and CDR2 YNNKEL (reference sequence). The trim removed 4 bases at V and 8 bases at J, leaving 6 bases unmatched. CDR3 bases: TGTGCCAGCAGCCCCGGCCTAGCGGGAGGGGATGAGCAGTTCTTC. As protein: CASSPGLAGGDEQFF.

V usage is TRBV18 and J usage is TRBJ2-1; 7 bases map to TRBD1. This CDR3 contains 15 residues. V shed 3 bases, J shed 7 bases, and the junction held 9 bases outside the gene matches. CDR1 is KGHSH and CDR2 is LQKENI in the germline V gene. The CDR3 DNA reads TGTGCCAGCTCACCGAACAGGGGAGAAGGGAATGAGCAGTTCTTC. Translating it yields CASSPNRGEGNEQFF.

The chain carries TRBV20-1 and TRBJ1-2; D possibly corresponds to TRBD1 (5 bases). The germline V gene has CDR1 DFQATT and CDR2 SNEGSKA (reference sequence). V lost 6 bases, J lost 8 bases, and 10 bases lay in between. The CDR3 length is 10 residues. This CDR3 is CSAGGDGYTF. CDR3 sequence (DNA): TGCAGTGCCGGAGGGGACGGCTACACCTTC.

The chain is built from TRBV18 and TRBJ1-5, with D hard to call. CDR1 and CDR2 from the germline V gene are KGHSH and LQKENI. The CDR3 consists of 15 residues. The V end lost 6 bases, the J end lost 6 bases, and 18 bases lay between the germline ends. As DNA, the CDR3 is TGTGCCAGCTCCACCAGAGGCGGAGCAATTCAGCCCCAGCATTTT. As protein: CASSTRGGAIQPQHF.

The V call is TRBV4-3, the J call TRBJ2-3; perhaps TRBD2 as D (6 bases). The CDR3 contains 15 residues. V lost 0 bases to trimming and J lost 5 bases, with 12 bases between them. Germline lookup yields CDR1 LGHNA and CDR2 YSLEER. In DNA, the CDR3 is TGCGCCAGCAGCCAAGATACGGGAGTAGTAGATACGCAGTATTTT. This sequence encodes CASSQDTGVVDTQYF.